This T cell receptor beta chain was obtained from a study of CD8+CD57+ T cells in acquired aplastic anemia. About the research overall: Average DNA yield from sorted CD4+ and CD8+ cells was around 3 ug.

Profiling of TCR beta VDJ combinations and CDR3 sequences used genomic DNA as template. In TCRdb, the reads were re-called with MiXCR into one record per CDR3 protein. The sample lists roughly 290,000 distinct CDR3 sequences, 56% occurring once. The patients chosen for sequencing had shown expansion of CD8+CD57+ cells (detected by flow cytometry). A severe acquired aplastic anemia diagnosis applied to all patients. Study-level findings and limits: Patients showed no significant difference from controls in CD8+ Simpson's diversity.

V was pared by 6 bases and J by 6 bases, with 13 bases between. This CDR3 is 13 amino acids long. Notes on this clonotype: Its antigen remains unidentified.

The sequence was collected from a human donor with aplastic anemia. The chain uses TRBV12-3 or TRBV12-4 and TRBJ2-3; D gene unclear. Sequenced material: sorted CD4+, CD8+, or CD8+CD57+ T cells (not recorded which) from PBMCs. CDR3 nucleotide sequence: TGTGCCAGCAGCCCTCCGTACCGGGATACGCAGTATTTT. This gives the protein CASSPPYRDTQYF.